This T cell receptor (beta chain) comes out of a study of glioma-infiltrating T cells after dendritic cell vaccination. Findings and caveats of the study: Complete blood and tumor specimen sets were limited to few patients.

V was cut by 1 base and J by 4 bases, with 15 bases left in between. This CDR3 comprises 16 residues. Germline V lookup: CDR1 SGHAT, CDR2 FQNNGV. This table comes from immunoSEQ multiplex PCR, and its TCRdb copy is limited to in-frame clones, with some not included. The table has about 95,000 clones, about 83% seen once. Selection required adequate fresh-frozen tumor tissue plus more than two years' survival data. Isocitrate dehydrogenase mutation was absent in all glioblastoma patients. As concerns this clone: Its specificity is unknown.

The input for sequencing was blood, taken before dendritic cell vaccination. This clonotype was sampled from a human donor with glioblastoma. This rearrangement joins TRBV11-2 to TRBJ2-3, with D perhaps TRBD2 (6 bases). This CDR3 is CASSLGPGTFPDTQYF. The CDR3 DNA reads TGTGCCAGCAGCTTAGGCCCAGGGACTTTCCCAGATACGCAGTATTTT.